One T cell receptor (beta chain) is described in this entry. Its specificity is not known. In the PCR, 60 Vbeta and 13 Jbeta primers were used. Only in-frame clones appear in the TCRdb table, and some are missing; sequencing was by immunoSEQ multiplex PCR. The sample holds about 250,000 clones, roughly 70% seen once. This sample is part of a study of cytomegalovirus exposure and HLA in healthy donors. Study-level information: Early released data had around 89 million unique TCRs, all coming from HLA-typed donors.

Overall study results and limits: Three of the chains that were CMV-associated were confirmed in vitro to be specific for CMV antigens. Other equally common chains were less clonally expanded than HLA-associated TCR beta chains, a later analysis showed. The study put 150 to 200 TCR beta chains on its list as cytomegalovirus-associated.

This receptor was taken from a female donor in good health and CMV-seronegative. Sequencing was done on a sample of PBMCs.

The CDR3 is CASSSRRDSSYNEQFF. CDR3 coding DNA: TGTGCCAGCAGTTCGAGGCGGGACTCCTCCTACAATGAGCAGTTCTTC. This rearrangement joins TRBV28 to TRBJ2-1, with a possible D match to TRBD2 (6 bases). Trimming left V 4 bases short and J 0 bases short, with 13 bases between. The germline V gene encodes CDR1 MDHEN and CDR2 SYDVKM. The CDR3 totals 16 residues.